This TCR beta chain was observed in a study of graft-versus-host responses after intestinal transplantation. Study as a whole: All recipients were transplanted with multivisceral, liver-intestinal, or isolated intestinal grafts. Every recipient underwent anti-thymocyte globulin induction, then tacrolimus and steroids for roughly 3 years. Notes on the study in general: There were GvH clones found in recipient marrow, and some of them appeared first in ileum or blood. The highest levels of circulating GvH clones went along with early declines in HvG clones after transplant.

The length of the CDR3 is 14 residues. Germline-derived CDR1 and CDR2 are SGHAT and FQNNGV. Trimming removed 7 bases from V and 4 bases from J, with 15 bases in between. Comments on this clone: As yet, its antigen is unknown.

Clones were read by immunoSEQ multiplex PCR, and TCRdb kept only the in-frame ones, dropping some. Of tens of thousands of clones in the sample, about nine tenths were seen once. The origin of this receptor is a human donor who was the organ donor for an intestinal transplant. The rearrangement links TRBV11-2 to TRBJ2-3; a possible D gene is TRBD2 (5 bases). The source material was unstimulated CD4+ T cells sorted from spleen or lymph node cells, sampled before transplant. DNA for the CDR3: TGTGCCAGCACCCAGGTCCTAGCCGCAGATACGCAGTATTTT. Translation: CASTQVLAADTQYF.